A selection of T cell receptor beta chains follows, all from one sample in a study of blood T cell repertoires in COVID-19. Repertoires were generated with immunoSEQ multiplex PCR, while TCRdb's copy carries only in-frame clones and drops some. The table lists just over 95,000 clones, approximately 90% of them singletons, with 1.5% to 2% in the top ten. The sample was peripheral blood. The source is a man aged 55-75 years with acute or convalescent COVID-19. The CDR3 runs from the conserved cysteine through the conserved F or W. Each record gives: V gene, D gene, CDR3 length, clone size, J gene, CDR3 DNA, CDR3 protein. D genes are given only for firm matches. A clone size is listed for some rows: how often the clone was seen (once, few, many), or a class if it is expanded.

v_gene: TRBV5-6
d_gene: TRBD1
len: 17
abundance: NA
j_gene: TRBJ1-2
CDR3nt: TGTGCCAGCAGCTTGGAGGACAGGGGTCGCCGTAACTATGGCTACACCTTC
CDR3aa: CASSLEDRGRRNYGYTF

v_gene: TRBV19
d_gene: TRBD1
len: 15
abundance: NA
j_gene: TRBJ1-2
CDR3nt: TGTGCCAGTAGTATAGTAGCGACAGGGGGCGGTGGCTACACCTTC
CDR3aa: CASSIVATGGGGYTF

v_gene: TRBV5-1
d_gene: NA
len: 14
abundance: NA
j_gene: TRBJ2-3
CDR3nt: TGCGCCAGCAGCTTCGGTAGCAGCACAGATACGCAGTATTTT
CDR3aa: CASSFGSSTDTQYF

v_gene: TRBV3-1/TRBV3-2
d_gene: NA
len: 15
abundance: NA
j_gene: TRBJ1-2
CDR3nt: TGTGCCAGCAGCTCCGGGACACGGTCTAACTATGGCTACACCTTC
CDR3aa: CASSSGTRSNYGYTF

v_gene: TRBV2
d_gene: NA
len: 13
abundance: NA
j_gene: TRBJ1-2
CDR3nt: TGTGCCAGCAGTGCAGGGATGGGTTTTGGCTACACCTTC
CDR3aa: CASSAGMGFGYTF

v_gene: TRBV3-1/TRBV3-2
d_gene: TRBD1
len: 16
abundance: NA
j_gene: TRBJ2-2
CDR3nt: TGTGCCAGCAGCCCTACGGGACAGGGGAACACCGGGGAGCTGTTTTTT
CDR3aa: CASSPTGQGNTGELFF

v_gene: TRBV5-4
d_gene: TRBD1
len: 15
abundance: few
j_gene: TRBJ1-3
CDR3nt: TGTGCCAGCAGCTTGCAGGGGGCGAGCGGAAACACCATATATTTT
CDR3aa: CASSLQGASGNTIYF

v_gene: TRBV9
d_gene: NA
len: 14
abundance: NA
j_gene: TRBJ1-5
CDR3nt: TGTGCCAGCAGCGTAGGGCAGGACAATCAGCCCCAGCATTTT
CDR3aa: CASSVGQDNQPQHF

v_gene: TRBV5-1
d_gene: NA
len: 15
abundance: NA
j_gene: TRBJ1-4
CDR3nt: TGCGCCAGCAGCTTGTCCGGGACAAAGAATGAAAAACTGTTTTTT
CDR3aa: CASSLSGTKNEKLFF

v_gene: TRBV10-3
d_gene: NA
len: 17
abundance: once
j_gene: TRBJ1-2
CDR3nt: TGTGCCATCAGTGAGGGGACAAGTACAACCTCTAACTATGGCTACACCTTC
CDR3aa: CAISEGTSTTSNYGYTF

v_gene: TRBV10-3
d_gene: TRBD1
len: 16
abundance: NA
j_gene: TRBJ2-7
CDR3nt: TGTGCCATCAGTGCAGTCGGGGGGACAGGGCCCTACGAGCAGTACTTC
CDR3aa: CAISAVGGTGPYEQYF

v_gene: TRBV5-1
d_gene: NA
len: 13
abundance: NA
j_gene: TRBJ1-2
CDR3nt: TGCGCCAGCAGCCCCGTGGGGGGGGATGGCTACACCTTC
CDR3aa: CASSPVGGDGYTF

v_gene: TRBV4-1
d_gene: NA
len: 14
abundance: few
j_gene: TRBJ1-6
CDR3nt: TGCGCCAGCAGCCCGGGACTGGCTAATTCACCCCTCCACTTT
CDR3aa: CASSPGLANSPLHF

v_gene: TRBV5-1
d_gene: NA
len: 15
abundance: NA
j_gene: TRBJ1-5
CDR3nt: TGCGCCAGCAGCTCGACAGGCGCAAGGAATCAGCCCCAGCATTTT
CDR3aa: CASSSTGARNQPQHF

v_gene: TRBV30
d_gene: TRBD1
len: 16
abundance: NA
j_gene: TRBJ2-1
CDR3nt: TGTGCCTGGACCTCATGGGGGACAGGGTTCGACAATGAGCAGTTCTTC
CDR3aa: CAWTSWGTGFDNEQFF

v_gene: TRBV12-3/TRBV12-4
d_gene: NA
len: 13
abundance: NA
j_gene: TRBJ1-6
CDR3nt: TGTGCCAGCAGTCCCCTACAGGATTCACCCCTCCACTTT
CDR3aa: CASSPLQDSPLHF

v_gene: TRBV10-3
d_gene: TRBD2
len: 15
abundance: NA
j_gene: TRBJ2-1
CDR3nt: TGTGCCATCAGTGATGGGCTAGCGGCCCCAGGTGAGCAGTTCTTC
CDR3aa: CAISDGLAAPGEQFF

v_gene: TRBV11-2
d_gene: TRBD1
len: 17
abundance: NA
j_gene: TRBJ1-4
CDR3nt: TGTGCCAGCAGCTCGGGACAGGGAGAATCGGGTAATGAAAAACTGTTTTTT
CDR3aa: CASSSGQGESGNEKLFF

v_gene: TRBV5-6
d_gene: NA
len: 13
abundance: NA
j_gene: TRBJ1-2
CDR3nt: TGTGCCAGCAGCTTGGCCAGGAACTATGGCTACACCTTC
CDR3aa: CASSLARNYGYTF

v_gene: TRBV3-1/TRBV3-2
d_gene: TRBD2
len: 15
abundance: NA
j_gene: TRBJ2-1
CDR3nt: TGTGCCAGCAACTTCGGGGGGAGCTCCTACAATGAGCAGTTCTTC
CDR3aa: CASNFGGSSYNEQFF

v_gene: TRBV5-1
d_gene: NA
len: 15
abundance: once
j_gene: TRBJ1-1
CDR3nt: TGCGCCAGCAGCTTGGCCCCAGGAACGGCCACTGAAGCTTTCTTT
CDR3aa: CASSLAPGTATEAFF

v_gene: TRBV2
d_gene: TRBD1
len: 14
abundance: NA
j_gene: TRBJ1-5
CDR3nt: TGTGCCAGCAGTGCACAGGGGGCCCATCAGCCCCAGCATTTT
CDR3aa: CASSAQGAHQPQHF

v_gene: TRBV3-1/TRBV3-2
d_gene: NA
len: 15
abundance: NA
j_gene: TRBJ2-1
CDR3nt: TGTGCCAGCAGCTACCCGGGACAAAAAGACAATGAGCAGTTCTTC
CDR3aa: CASSYPGQKDNEQFF

v_gene: TRBV5-6
d_gene: NA
len: 15
abundance: NA
j_gene: TRBJ1-2
CDR3nt: TGTGCCAGCAGCTCCCAGGGACTGACTAGCTATGGCTACACCTTC
CDR3aa: CASSSQGLTSYGYTF

v_gene: TRBV27
d_gene: NA
len: 17
abundance: NA
j_gene: TRBJ1-3
CDR3nt: TGTGCCAGCAGTCCTAGACTAGGACTGCTTTCTGGAAACACCATATATTTT
CDR3aa: CASSPRLGLLSGNTIYF

v_gene: TRBV7-9
d_gene: NA
len: 14
abundance: once
j_gene: TRBJ1-2
CDR3nt: TGTGCCAGCAGCTTAGAGTTACTTGAATACGGCTACACCTTC
CDR3aa: CASSLELLEYGYTF

v_gene: TRBV5-6
d_gene: NA
len: 15
abundance: NA
j_gene: TRBJ1-1
CDR3nt: TGTGCCAGCAGCTGGGGGGTAAGGGTTTCCACTGAAGCTTTCTTT
CDR3aa: CASSWGVRVSTEAFF

v_gene: TRBV6-4
d_gene: TRBD1
len: 13
abundance: NA
j_gene: TRBJ1-1
CDR3nt: TGTGCCAGCAGACAGGGGATGAACACTGAAGCTTTCTTT
CDR3aa: CASRQGMNTEAFF